The 10 T cell receptor beta chains presented below share a single source sample, sequenced in a study of blood T cell repertoires in COVID-19. Clones were sequenced by immunoSEQ multiplex PCR, and TCRdb holds only the in-frame ones, with some missing. The data contain about 140,000 clones, approximately 88% of them singletons. Sequenced sample: PBMCs or T cells enriched from blood (not recorded which). Source of these receptors: a man aged 40-55 years with acute COVID-19.

The chain couples TRBV3-1 (or the pseudogene TRBV3-2) to TRBJ2-7; D is uncertain. CDR3 length: 14 residues. V was trimmed by 5 bases and J by 6 bases, leaving 17 bases between them. CDR1 is LGHDT, CDR2 YNNKEL, per germline (reference sequence). The CDR3 sequence: CASSYQRSEGEQYF. The CDR3 coding sequence is TGTGCCAGCAGCTACCAAAGGAGTGAAGGCGAGCAGTACTTC.

The chain is built from TRBV30 and TRBJ1-1, with a possible D match to TRBD1 (5 bases). Germline values: CDR1 GTSNPN, CDR2 SVGIG (reference sequence). Trimming took 0 bases from V and 1 from J, leaving 9 bases between them. This CDR3 contains 14 residues. In nucleotides, the CDR3 is TGTGCCTGGAGTGTATCTCAGGGGAACACTGAAGCTTTCTTT. Translating gives CAWSVSQGNTEAFF.

The gene calls are TRBV30 and TRBJ2-1; D unresolved. Germline assignment: CDR1 GTSNPN and CDR2 SVGIG (reference sequence). V dropped 1 base and J dropped 0 bases, with 10 bases sitting between them. The CDR3 runs 15 residues. The CDR3 sequence: CAWSDPRSSYNEQFF. CDR3 nucleotide sequence: TGTGCCTGGAGTGACCCTAGGAGCTCCTACAATGAGCAGTTCTTC.

The chain links TRBV6-5 to TRBJ2-2; tentative D call: TRBD2 (6 bases). Trimming pared 0 bases from V and 0 bases from J, leaving 8 bases between. CDR1 and CDR2 (germline): MNHEY, SVGAGI. The CDR3 is 16 residues long. The CDR3 bases are TGTGCCAGCAGTTACTCAGGCGGGACGAACACCGGGGAGCTGTTTTTT. This gives the protein CASSYSGGTNTGELFF.

This rearrangement joins TRBV15 to TRBJ1-5; a possible D gene is TRBD1 (5 bases). This CDR3 spans 15 amino acids. Germline V CDR1 and CDR2: LNHNV, YYDKDF (reference sequence). Trimming stripped 0 bases from V and 4 bases from J, with 10 bases between. The chain's CDR3 is CATSREGRANQPQHF. The CDR3 DNA reads as TGTGCCACCAGCAGAGAAGGCAGGGCGAATCAGCCCCAGCATTTT.

This chain links TRBV7-2 with TRBJ2-7, with 13 positions matching TRBD2. The junction had 3 bases not matched to a gene; V was cut back by 3 bases and J by 4 bases. Per germline, CDR1 SGHTA and CDR2 FQGNSA. CDR3 length: 15 residues. CDR3 DNA: TGTGCCAGCAGCTTGGGGACTAGCGGGATTTACGAGCAGTACTTC. Translating gives CASSLGTSGIYEQYF.

This chain connects TRBV19 to TRBJ1-5; a possible D gene is TRBD1 (5 bases). CDR3 size: 15 residues. Germline loops: CDR1 LNHDA, CDR2 SQIVND (reference sequence). Trimming left V 5 bases short and J 5 bases short, with 16 bases between. The CDR3 reads CASSPGGGRDQPQHF. The CDR3 DNA follows: TGTGCCAGTAGTCCGGGGGGGGGACGAGATCAGCCCCAGCATTTT.

This clone was detected only once. V usage is TRBV7-9 and J usage is TRBJ1-4, with D maybe TRBD1 (5 bases). The CDR3 consists of 15 residues. CDR1 and CDR2 from the germline V gene are SEHNR and FQNEAQ (reference sequence). The V gene lost 4 bases and the J gene lost 2 bases, with 11 bases spanning the gap. CDR3 sequence (DNA): TGTGCCAGCAGCTGGGCCGGGGGTACTAATGAAAAACTGTTTTTT. Its translation is CASSWAGGTNEKLFF.

This chain joins TRBV4-3 and TRBJ1-2; D perhaps matches TRBD1 (6 bases). Per germline, CDR1 LGHNA and CDR2 YSLEER. Trimming stripped 0 bases from V and 6 bases from J, with 14 bases between. This CDR3 has 15 amino acids. Here the CDR3 reads CASSQDWGLTDGYTF. The CDR3 DNA sequence: TGCGCCAGCAGCCAAGATTGGGGGCTGACAGATGGCTACACCTTC.

The chain recombines TRBV5-6 with TRBJ2-7; unclear D gene. Trimming pared 0 bases from V and 7 bases from J, leaving 8 bases between. The CDR3 sequence is 12 residues long. From germline, CDR1 is SGHDT and CDR2 YYEEEE. The CDR3 protein is CASSLGPREQYF. CDR3 bases: TGTGCCAGCAGCTTGGGACCGCGGGAGCAGTACTTC.